Listed below are T cell receptor beta chains from one sample, sequenced in a study of blood T cell repertoires in COVID-19. Only in-frame clones appear in the TCRdb table, and some are missing; sequencing was by immunoSEQ multiplex PCR. Of 180,000 or so clones in the sample, roughly 87% were seen once. Material for sequencing was PBMCs or T cells enriched from blood (not recorded which). The receptor set was obtained from a human donor with acute COVID-19. The donor label of this sample is uncertain. The CDR3 runs from the conserved cysteine through the conserved F or W. The D gene is left open where the match is weak. The size of a clone is reported for some rows only, either as once, few or many, or as a class for expanded clones.

clone_size j_call d_call v_call cdr3_nt cdr3_aa
- TRBJ2-3 - TRBV3-1/TRBV3-2 TGTGCCAGCAGCCAAGAGGAGATAGACGCAGATACGCAGTATTTT CASSQEEIDADTQYF
- TRBJ2-7 - TRBV11-2 TGTGCCAGCAGACAGGCCAGGTACGAGCAGTACTTC CASRQARYEQYF
- TRBJ1-5 - TRBV7-8 TGTGCCAGCAGCTCAGACCGGGGGATCAATCAGCCCCAGCATTTT CASSSDRGINQPQHF
- TRBJ1-2 TRBD1 TRBV19 TGTGCCAGTAGTATAAACAGGGGGCGCGGGAGGCATGCCTACACCTTC CASSINRGRGRHAYTF
- TRBJ1-1 - TRBV7-2 TGTGCCAGCAGCTCCCCCCAGGTAAACACTGAAGCTTTCTTT CASSSPQVNTEAFF
- TRBJ1-6 TRBD1 TRBV7-2 TGTGCCAGCAGCTTAGATGGGACAGGCTATAATTCACCCCTCCACTTT CASSLDGTGYNSPLHF
few TRBJ2-3 - TRBV24-1 TGTGCCACCAGTGATTGGCTTAAAGATACGCAGTATTTT CATSDWLKDTQYF
- TRBJ1-6 - TRBV5-6 TGTGCCTCCTCGGGGGATCGTGGCTCACCCCTCCACTTT CASSGDRGSPLHF
- TRBJ1-2 TRBD1 TRBV5-1 TGCGCCAGCAGCCTACAGGGGGCGGCAGGCTATGGCTACACCTTC CASSLQGAAGYGYTF
few TRBJ2-7 - TRBV6-5 TGTGCCAGCGAACAGGGTCCATCCTACGAGCAGTACTTC CASEQGPSYEQYF
- TRBJ2-1 - TRBV10-1 TGCGCCAGCACTTCAGGGGATAGGGACAATGAGCAGTTCTTC CASTSGDRDNEQFF
few TRBJ1-2 - TRBV13 TGTGCCAGCAGCTGGGCGCTTGATACTAACTATGGCTACACCTTC CASSWALDTNYGYTF
once TRBJ2-7 TRBD2 TRBV30 TGTGCCTGGAGTGTACCGGCACTAGCGGGGTACGAGCAGTACTTC CAWSVPALAGYEQYF
- TRBJ1-1 - TRBV18 TGTGCCAGCTCACCACCGACGCAGGGAGGCACTGAAGCTTTCTTT CASSPPTQGGTEAFF
- TRBJ1-1 - TRBV5-8 TGTGCCAGCAGCTTCGGATTCGGAGGATACACTGAAGCTTTCTTT CASSFGFGGYTEAFF
- TRBJ2-7 - TRBV7-9 TGTGCCAGCGCGGCAGAGAGCTCCTACGAGCAGTACTTC CASAAESSYEQYF
- TRBJ2-1 TRBD1 TRBV5-4 TGTGCCAGCAGCTTGGGACCGGACAGGGGGCATCATGAGCAGTTCTTC CASSLGPDRGHHEQFF
- TRBJ2-6 TRBD1 TRBV30 TGTGCCTGGAGTAGGGACAGGGTGAGCTCTGGGGCCAACGTCCTGACTTTC CAWSRDRVSSGANVLTF
- TRBJ1-1 - TRBV27 TGTGCCAGCAGTTTCCTTCCGGCTCAGGGTCAGAACACTGAAGCTTTCTTT CASSFLPAQGQNTEAFF
- TRBJ1-1 - TRBV20-1 TGCAGTGCTAGTGGTTCGGGAGGGGGGACTGAAGCTTTCTTT CSASGSGGGTEAFF
- TRBJ2-2 TRBD2 TRBV7-6 TGTGCCAGCAGTTATGAGGGCGGGGGGAACACCGGGGAGCTGTTTTTT CASSYEGGGNTGELFF
- TRBJ1-3 TRBD1 TRBV9 TGTGCCAGCAGCGTAGGTCGGACAGGGGGTTTTACTGGAAACACCATATATTTT CASSVGRTGGFTGNTIYF
- TRBJ1-2 TRBD1 TRBV29-1 TGCAGCGTCGGTCAGGCGCAGGGGGCAGGGTATGGCTACACCTTC CSVGQAQGAGYGYTF
- TRBJ1-4 - TRBV2 TGTGCCAGCAGTGAACGGGATACAACTAATGAAAAACTGTTTTTT CASSERDTTNEKLFF
- TRBJ2-3 TRBD2 TRBV14 TGTGCCAGCAGCCGCCAACTAGCGGGGCCAAAGTGGGCAGATACGCAGTATTTT CASSRQLAGPKWADTQYF
- TRBJ2-7 TRBD1 TRBV6-5 TGTGCCAGCAGTTACCGAGCGGGACAGGGGGTCTACGAGCAGTACTTC CASSYRAGQGVYEQYF
- TRBJ2-1 TRBD2 TRBV5-4 TGTGCCAGCAGCCGACTAGCGGGGGGCTACAATGAGCAGTTCTTC CASSRLAGGYNEQFF
- TRBJ1-5 - TRBV7-2 TGTGCCAGCAGCTTAGGAGTAGATAGCAATCAGCCCCAGCATTTT CASSLGVDSNQPQHF
- TRBJ1-2 - TRBV20-1 TGCAGTGCGTCAGGGGATGGCTACACCTTC CSASGDGYTF
- TRBJ2-7 TRBD1 TRBV5-1 TGCGCCAGCAGCTTGGAGGCCAGGGGGCCTCGCGAGCAGTACTTC CASSLEARGPREQYF
- TRBJ1-1 - TRBV6-2/TRBV6-3 TGTGCCAGCAGTCTCTTCCCCCGTGAAGCTTTCTTT CASSLFPREAFF
once TRBJ2-2 TRBD2 TRBV6-2/TRBV6-3 TGTGCCAGCAGCCACGGGAGGGTAGGCGGGGAGCTGTTTTTT CASSHGRVGGELFF
- TRBJ2-2 - TRBV19 TGTGCCAGTAGACGCTCCGGGGTCACCGGGGAGCTGTTTTTT CASRRSGVTGELFF
once TRBJ1-1 - TRBV28 TGTGCCAGCAGTTTAACGGACTCAACCACTGAAGCTTTCTTT CASSLTDSTTEAFF
- TRBJ2-7 - TRBV24-1 TGTGCCACCAGTGATTTTTCCGGAGGGAACGAGCAGTACTTC CATSDFSGGNEQYF
- TRBJ2-2 - TRBV5-1 TGCGCCAGCAGCTTCGTGGACACCCTAGCCGGGGAGCTGTTTTTT CASSFVDTLAGELFF
- TRBJ1-1 - TRBV5-1 TGCGCCAGCACCCCCTTCACTGGGGGCTCTGGTACTGAAGCTTTCTTT CASTPFTGGSGTEAFF
- TRBJ2-7 TRBD2 TRBV13 TGTGCCAGCAGCTCCCGGGGGGGCGTTATCGAGCAGTACTTC CASSSRGGVIEQYF
- TRBJ1-1 - TRBV12-5 TGTGCTAGTGGCTTCCCTTATAATGAAGCTTTCTTT CASGFPYNEAFF
- TRBJ1-4 - TRBV18 TGTGCCAGCTCACCGGCGGGGTGGGAAAAACTGTTTTTT CASSPAGWEKLFF
- TRBJ2-3 - TRBV5-4 TGTGCCAGCAGCTACCACGGACTACCCGGTGGGGATACGCAGTATTTT CASSYHGLPGGDTQYF
- TRBJ1-1 - TRBV19 TGTGCCAGTAGTATTCGACAGGAAAACACTGAAGCTTTCTTT CASSIRQENTEAFF
- TRBJ1-4 - TRBV6-1 TGTGCCAGCAGTGCCCCGTCCACAGGGCATAATGAAAAACTGTTTTTT CASSAPSTGHNEKLFF
- TRBJ2-5 - TRBV5-8 TGTGCCAGCAGCCCATCAGGGGCTTTAGGGGAGACCCAGTACTTC CASSPSGALGETQYF
- TRBJ2-1 - TRBV6-4 TGTGCCAGCAGACTAAACAATGAGCAGTTCTTC CASRLNNEQFF
- TRBJ1-2 - TRBV10-3 TGTGCCATCAGTGACCCGATGGCGGGGGGCGGGAATGGCTACACCTTC CAISDPMAGGGNGYTF
- TRBJ2-1 TRBD1 TRBV12-5 TGTGCTAGTGGTTTGGTCCTAGGACAGGGGGCTCATGAGCAGTTCTTC CASGLVLGQGAHEQFF
- TRBJ2-3 TRBD2 TRBV3-1/TRBV3-2 TGTGCCAGCAGCCACACCTGGGGGGGGGACGGCACAGATACGCAGTATTTT CASSHTWGGDGTDTQYF
- TRBJ1-6 TRBD1 TRBV18 TGTGCCAGCTCTCGCACGGGACAGGGATTCGGCAATTCACCCCTCCACTTT CASSRTGQGFGNSPLHF
once TRBJ1-1 - TRBV19 TGTGCCAGTAGTACAGGGGAGAGCACTGAAGCTTTCTTT CASSTGESTEAFF
- TRBJ1-1 - TRBV14 TGTGCCAGCAGCCAAATGGGCAGGTACGACACTGAAGCTTTCTTT CASSQMGRYDTEAFF
- TRBJ2-7 - TRBV7-8 TGTGCCAGCAGCTTACAGGGCGCGGTAGTCTACGAGCAGTACTTC CASSLQGAVVYEQYF
few TRBJ2-3 - TRBV7-2 TGTGCCAGCAGCTTAGGGCAGCTGGGGTTACGAGGGGGTACGCAGTATTTT CASSLGQLGLRGGTQYF